These 16 T cell receptor beta chains share one sample of origin, sequenced in a study of T cells in narcolepsy. Libraries were prepared by immunoSEQ multiplex PCR; TCRdb keeps only in-frame clonotypes and omits some of them. The table shows around 25,000 clones, with roughly 80% occurring only once. The sequenced sample consisted of CD45RA- memory CD4+ T cells from PBMCs. The origin of the receptors is a human donor with narcolepsy.

The rearrangement joins TRBV30 to TRBJ1-1; D not certain. The CDR3 spans 14 residues. The V end was cut by 1 base, the J end by 1 base, with 10 bases between. The germline V gene encodes CDR1 GTSNPN and CDR2 SVGIG (reference sequence). Written as DNA, the CDR3 is TGTGCCTGGAGTGAAGGGTGGGGGAACACTGAAGCTTTCTTT. Encoded protein: CAWSEGWGNTEAFF.

The rearrangement uses TRBV11-1 and TRBJ1-1; D ambiguous. Germline assignment: CDR1 SGHAT and CDR2 FQDESV (reference sequence). This CDR3 comprises 12 residues. With 5 bases removed from V and 8 bases from J, the gap between germline ends came to 12 bases. The CDR3 region has the DNA TGTGCCAGCAGCGCTAGCGTCTCAGAAGCTTTCTTT. Amino acid sequence: CASSASVSEAFF.

The CDR3 DNA reads TGCGCCAGCAGCTTGGGCCCAACAGGGGGCGCGGGTAATTCACCCCTCCACTTT. Protein sequence: CASSLGPTGGAGNSPLHF. The chain recombines TRBV5-1 with TRBJ1-6, with TRBD1 matching 9 bases. CDR1 SGHRS and CDR2 YFSETQ come from the germline V gene. V was clipped by 0 bases and J by 6 bases; unmatched bases: 10. This CDR3 is 18 amino acids long.

This clone was counted a single time. The chain joins TRBV7-2 to TRBJ1-2; no firm D call. With 1 base removed from V and 8 bases from J, the gap between germline ends came to 11 bases. CDR3 size: 13 residues. The germline V gene encodes CDR1 SGHTA and CDR2 FQGNSA. CDR3 region: CASSLVRGGGYTF. The CDR3 nucleotides are TGTGCCAGCAGCTTAGTGCGGGGAGGAGGCTACACCTTC.

The sample holds one count of this clone. This chain links TRBV13 with TRBJ1-3, with D maybe TRBD1 (5 bases). CDR1 and CDR2 (germline): PRHDT, FYEKMQ (reference sequence). This CDR3 spans 16 amino acids. V was trimmed by 1 base and J by 2 bases, leaving 12 bases between them. For the CDR3, the DNA is TGTGCCAGCAGCTTAGCTTTCCCGGGGGCTGGAAACACCATATATTTT. Its translation: CASSLAFPGAGNTIYF. The variable domain in full, with the rest retrieved from reference TRBV13 and TRBJ1-3, is AAGVIQSPRHLIKEKRETATLKCYPIPRHDTVYWYQQGPGQDPQFLISFYEKMQSDKGSIPDRFSAQQFSDYHSELNMSSLELGDSALYFCASSLAFPGAGNTIYFGEGSWLTVV.

The chain is built from TRBV7-3 and TRBJ1-3; D ambiguous. This CDR3 has 13 residues. V dropped 5 bases and J dropped 2 bases, with 7 bases sitting between them. Germline loops: CDR1 SGHTA, CDR2 FQGTGA. CDR3: CASSPGPGNTIYF. Written as DNA, the CDR3 is TGTGCCAGCAGCCCCGGACCTGGAAACACCATATATTTT.

The gene calls are TRBV7-9 and TRBJ2-5, with a tentative D call TRBD2 (6 bases). The length of the CDR3 is 18 residues. CDR1 and CDR2 (germline): SEHNR, FQNEAQ (reference sequence). V was shortened by 3 bases and J by 0 bases, with 20 bases between the two germline ends. DNA for the CDR3: TGTGCCAGCAGCTTGAATTTACGGAGGGGCCCGTACCAAGAGACCCAGTACTTC. Residues: CASSLNLRRGPYQETQYF.

CDR3 residues: CASSQEGQGARSYEQYF. CDR3 coding DNA: TGTGCCAGCAGCCAAGAAGGACAGGGGGCTCGCTCCTACGAGCAGTACTTC. This chain connects TRBV14 to TRBJ2-5, with TRBD1 matching 11 bases. TRBJ2-7 explains the end of the DNA better; the J call may be wrong. The CDR3 is 17 residues long. The germline V gene has CDR1 SGHDN and CDR2 FVKESK.

This clone occurred once. The chain has TRBV13 and TRBJ1-1, with 7 bases lining up with TRBD1. Germline lookup yields CDR1 PRHDT and CDR2 FYEKMQ (reference sequence). This CDR3 contains 14 residues. The ends lost 3 bases at V and 1 base at J; junction bases unmatched: 2. The CDR3: CASSFRQGNTEAFF. As DNA, the CDR3 is TGTGCCAGCAGCTTTAGACAGGGGAACACTGAAGCTTTCTTT.

This clone was counted only a few times. This chain joins TRBV6-1 and TRBJ2-7; TRBD1 aligns across 8 bases. The CDR3 contains 12 residues. The germline V gene has CDR1 MNHNS and CDR2 SASEGT. With V trimmed by 6 bases and J by 6 bases, 4 bases remained unmatched. CDR3 DNA sequence: TGTGCCAGCAGCAGGGGACAGGTCGAGCAGTACTTC. It is translated as CASSRGQVEQYF.

This clone was seen once. The rearrangement joins TRBV10-3 to TRBJ1-1, with D possibly being TRBD1 (6 bases). Deletions cut 6 bases from V and 2 bases from J, with 10 bases between. Germline CDR1 reads ENHRY; CDR2 reads SYGVKD. CDR3 length equals 13 residues. This CDR3 reads CAIRRQDNTEAFF. The CDR3 nucleotides are TGTGCCATCAGGAGACAGGACAACACTGAAGCTTTCTTT.

The chain has TRBV6-6 and TRBJ1-2; TRBD1 aligns across 8 bases. With 8 bases clipped from V and 4 bases from J, the junction kept 3 bases outside the gene matches. The CDR3 has 12 amino acids. CDR1 MNHNY and CDR2 SVGAGI come from the germline V gene (reference sequence). In DNA form, the CDR3 reads TGTGCCAGCGGACAGGGTGGCTATGGCTACACCTTC. Translated: CASGQGGYGYTF.

The CDR3: CASSYHPRQDGYTF. In DNA, the CDR3 is TGTGCCAGCAGTTACCATCCCCGCCAGGATGGCTACACCTTC. This chain connects TRBV6-5 to TRBJ1-2; D gene uncertain. Germline lookup yields CDR1 MNHEY and CDR2 SVGAGI. The CDR3 length is 14 residues. Trimming shortened V by 2 bases and J by 6 bases, and 13 bases separated the two germline ends.

The V and J genes are TRBV5-4 and TRBJ1-2, with TRBD1 as a possible D gene (5 bases). CDR1 is SGHNT, CDR2 YYREEE, per germline (reference sequence). Trimming left V 0 bases short and J 4 bases short, with 13 bases between. The CDR3 totals 15 residues. Written as DNA, the CDR3 is TGTGCCAGCAGCTTGGGTGGCGAGGGACCCTATGGCTACACCTTC. Amino acids: CASSLGGEGPYGYTF.

V usage is TRBV29-1 and J usage is TRBJ1-5, with unresolved D. The germline V gene has CDR1 SQVTM and CDR2 ANQGSEA. The CDR3 has 13 residues. V was pared by 3 bases and J by 2 bases, with 8 bases between. CDR3 amino acids: CSVESGGNQPQHF. DNA for the CDR3: TGCAGCGTTGAGAGTGGGGGCAATCAGCCCCAGCATTTT.

The CDR3 loop reads CASSQEAGARATEAFF. In nucleotides, the CDR3 is TGCGCCAGCAGCCAAGAGGCAGGCGCCCGTGCCACTGAAGCTTTCTTT. The chain employs TRBV4-1 and TRBJ1-1; no reliable D call. V dropped 0 bases and J dropped 4 bases, with 15 bases sitting between them. CDR1 MGHRA and CDR2 YSYEKL come from the germline V gene. The CDR3 consists of 16 residues.